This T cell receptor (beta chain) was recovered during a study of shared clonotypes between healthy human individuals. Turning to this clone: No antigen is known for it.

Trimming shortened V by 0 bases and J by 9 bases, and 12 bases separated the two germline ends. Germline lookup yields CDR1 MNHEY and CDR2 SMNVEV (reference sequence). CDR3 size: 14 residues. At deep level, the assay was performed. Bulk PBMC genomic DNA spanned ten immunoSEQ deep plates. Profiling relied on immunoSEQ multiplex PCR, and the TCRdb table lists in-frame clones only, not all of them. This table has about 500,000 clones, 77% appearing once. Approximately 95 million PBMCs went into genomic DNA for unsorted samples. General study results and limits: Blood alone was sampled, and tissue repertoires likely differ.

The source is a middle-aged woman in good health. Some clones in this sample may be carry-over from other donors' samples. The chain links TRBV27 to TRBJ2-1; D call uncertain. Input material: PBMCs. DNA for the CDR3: TGTGCCAGCAGTTTATCCCCAAACTTGGGTGAGCAGTTCTTC. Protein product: CASSLSPNLGEQFF.